A single sample is the source of the 22 T cell receptor beta chains below, sequenced in a study of cytomegalovirus exposure and HLA in healthy donors. 60 Vbeta and 13 Jbeta primers were used in PCR. Sequencing used immunoSEQ multiplex PCR; TCRdb keeps in-frame clones, though not all of them. The sample gives some 120,000 clones, approximately 80% of which show up once; approximately 4.3% is in the top ten. The sequenced sample consisted of PBMCs. Every receptor here comes from a young man in good health and CMV-seropositive.

CDR3 nucleotides: TGTGCCAGCAGTTTATCGCCGACAGGGACCACTGAAGCTTTCTTT. It translates to CASSLSPTGTTEAFF. The genes are TRBV27 and TRBJ1-1; 7 bases align to TRBD1. The trim removed 0 bases at V and 4 bases at J, leaving 5 bases unmatched. From germline, CDR1 is MNHEY and CDR2 SMNVEV (reference sequence). There are 15 residues in the CDR3.

The rearrangement links TRBV7-3 to TRBJ2-2; 8 bases align to TRBD1. CDR1 is SGHTA and CDR2 is FQGTGA in the germline V gene. With V trimmed by 0 bases and J by 4 bases, 4 bases remained unmatched. This CDR3 is built from 16 residues. The CDR3 DNA reads TGTGCCAGCAGCTTAACGCGGACAGGGCTCACCGGGGAGCTGTTTTTT. Amino acids: CASSLTRTGLTGELFF.

The chain joins TRBV29-1 to TRBJ2-7, with 9 bases lining up with TRBD2. CDR1 is SQVTM and CDR2 is ANQGSEA in the germline V gene. Losses at the gene ends were 0 bases for V and 7 bases for J; bases not matched to a gene: 7. This CDR3 contains 14 residues. The CDR3 is CSVEDRGGAKEQYF. In DNA form, the CDR3 reads TGCAGCGTTGAAGATCGCGGGGGGGCCAAGGAGCAGTACTTC.

The J gene is TRBJ2-3, the V gene TRBV5-1; 9 bases are a match to TRBD2. The CDR3 has 19 amino acids. V gave up 0 bases and J gave up 0 bases; unmatched junction bases: 11. Germline V gene data show CDR1 as SGHRS and CDR2 as YFSETQ. The CDR3 loop reads CASSLGVASGASSTDTQYF. The CDR3 bases are TGCGCCAGCAGCTTGGGCGTGGCTAGCGGGGCCTCTAGCACAGATACGCAGTATTTT.

The gene calls are TRBV7-2 and TRBJ2-3, with TRBD2 matching over 10 bases. Germline V CDR1 and CDR2: SGHTA, FQGNSA. The CDR3 runs to 17 residues. Losses at the gene ends were 1 base for V and 4 bases for J; bases not matched to a gene: 8. CDR3 in amino acids: CASSLGVAGGSADTQYF. The DNA of the CDR3 is TGTGCCAGCAGCTTAGGAGTAGCGGGGGGAAGTGCAGATACGCAGTATTTT.

This chain joins TRBV18 and TRBJ2-3; weak D call: TRBD2 (5 bases). The CDR3 has 14 residues. In germline, CDR1 is KGHSH, CDR2 LQKENI. Trimming removed 0 bases from V and 3 bases from J, with 7 bases in between. The CDR3 protein is CASSPPGLTDTQYF. The CDR3 DNA is TGTGCCAGCTCACCACCAGGACTTACAGATACGCAGTATTTT.

V gene TRBV6-1 combines with J gene TRBJ1-1; possibly TRBD1 for D (5 bases). Germline CDR1 and CDR2: MNHNS and SASEGT. This CDR3 has 12 amino acids. Deletions cut 6 bases from V and 10 bases from J, with 15 bases between. The CDR3 nucleotides read TGTGCCAGCAGCGAACTGACAGACATAGCTTTCTTT. Amino acid sequence: CASSELTDIAFF.

The J gene is TRBJ1-2, the V gene TRBV6-6, with 7 bases identical to TRBD1. The CDR3 is 14 amino acids. CDR1 and CDR2 from the germline V gene are MNHNY and SVGAGI (reference sequence). Germline trimming cut 3 bases from V and 1 base from J; bases unmatched to any gene: 2. CDR3 residues: CASSYRQGNYGYTF. CDR3 DNA sequence: TGTGCCAGCAGTTATAGACAGGGTAACTATGGCTACACCTTC.

The chain carries TRBV7-3 and TRBJ2-5; 15 bases line up with TRBD2. The length of the CDR3 is 17 residues. Trimming removed 5 bases from V and 9 bases from J; junction bases left unmatched: 13. Germline V lookup: CDR1 SGHTA, CDR2 FQGTGA. The CDR3 here is CASSPGLAGGPREAQYF. For the CDR3, the DNA is TGTGCCAGCAGCCCGGGACTAGCGGGGGGCCCCAGGGAGGCCCAGTACTTC.

This clone was seen a few times. The chain carries TRBV7-2 and TRBJ2-7; weak D call: TRBD2 (7 bases). The germline gives CDR1 SGHTA, CDR2 FQGNSA. V shed 4 bases and J shed 4 bases, with 17 bases lying between them. This CDR3 has 15 amino acids. The CDR3 reads CASSSGVGEGYEQYF. The CDR3, as DNA: TGTGCCAGCAGCTCAGGGGTTGGGGAGGGTTACGAGCAGTACTTC.

The CDR3 DNA follows: TGTGCCAGCAGCCTACTCCCTGACGGGTCCCAAGAGACCCAGTACTTC. Translation gives CASSLLPDGSQETQYF. The chain joins TRBV9 to TRBJ2-5; D unclear. Trimming took off 4 bases at V and 1 base at J, with 17 bases between the two ends. This CDR3 is 16 amino acids long. CDR1 is SGDLS, CDR2 YYNGEE, per germline.

This clone was observed a handful of times. The chain recombines TRBV5-1 with TRBJ2-1; no definite D call. V gave up 4 bases and J gave up 0 bases, with 8 bases separating them. The CDR3 sequence is 14 residues long. Germline loops: CDR1 SGHRS, CDR2 YFSETQ. The DNA for the CDR3 is TGCGCCAGCAGCACCTATAGCTCCTACAATGAGCAGTTCTTC. Protein: CASSTYSSYNEQFF.

This clone occurred a few times. The V and J genes are TRBV30 and TRBJ1-3; a weak D match, TRBD1 (5 bases). The length of the CDR3 is 15 residues. Germline lookup yields CDR1 GTSNPN and CDR2 SVGIG (reference sequence). Trimming removed 2 bases from V and 2 bases from J, with 13 bases in between. CDR3 in amino acids: CAWSHQGSPGNTIYF. In DNA, the CDR3 is TGTGCCTGGAGTCACCAGGGAAGCCCTGGAAACACCATATATTTT.

V usage is TRBV7-2 and J usage is TRBJ2-1; 8 positions match TRBD2. J gave up 10 bases and V 3 bases, and 5 bases lay outside the gene matches. CDR3 length equals 13 residues. The germline gives CDR1 SGHTA, CDR2 FQGNSA. This CDR3 reads CASSFPAGVEQFF. Here the CDR3 DNA reads TGTGCCAGCAGCTTCCCAGCGGGGGTAGAGCAGTTCTTC.

This clone has only one observation. The gene calls are TRBV5-1 and TRBJ1-4; 8 bases align to TRBD1. The V gene end was trimmed by 4 bases and the J gene end by 8 bases; junction bases not matched to a gene: 7. Per the germline V gene, CDR1 is SGHRS and CDR2 is YFSETQ. The CDR3 contains 14 residues. In DNA form, the CDR3 reads TGCGCCAGCAGCCCACAGGGGGAGATCGAAAAACTGTTTTTT. Translated, it gives CASSPQGEIEKLFF.

This clone occurred once. V is TRBV7-9 and J is TRBJ2-7; weak D call: TRBD1 (5 bases). The ends were cut back, 2 bases at V and 7 bases at J, with 15 bases in the middle. Germline lookup yields CDR1 SEHNR and CDR2 FQNEAQ (reference sequence). The CDR3 runs to 14 residues. The CDR3 loop is CASSLRGGVREQYF. CDR3 coding DNA: TGTGCCAGCAGCTTAAGGGGCGGCGTTCGTGAGCAGTACTTC.

This clone was recorded a few times. This sequence joins TRBV4-3 and TRBJ1-2, with TRBD1 as a possible D gene (5 bases). The germline CDR1 and CDR2 sequences are LGHNA and YSLEER. Trimming pared 4 bases from V and 6 bases from J, leaving 15 bases between. There are 14 residues in the CDR3. The CDR3 spells CASSLGGRGDGYTF. CDR3 nucleotides: TGCGCCAGCAGCCTGGGAGGCCGGGGCGATGGCTACACCTTC.

V usage is TRBV7-9 and J usage is TRBJ2-4, with a tentative D call TRBD1 (6 bases). V was trimmed by 1 base and J by 12 bases, leaving 13 bases between them. The CDR3 is 13 residues long. Germline CDR1 and CDR2: SEHNR and FQNEAQ (reference sequence). CDR3 amino acids: CASSLDRVDSQYF. The CDR3 region has the DNA TGTGCCAGCAGCTTAGACAGGGTAGACAGTCAGTACTTC.

The genes are TRBV11-3 and TRBJ2-7, with 7 positions matching TRBD1. This CDR3 contains 14 residues. Germline V gives CDR1 SGHNT, CDR2 YENEEA. The V gene end was trimmed by 4 bases and the J gene end by 0 bases; junction bases not matched to a gene: 3. The CDR3 loop is CASSSTGSSYEQYF. DNA for the CDR3: TGTGCCAGCAGCTCGACAGGGAGCTCCTACGAGCAGTACTTC. Supplemented by reference TRBV11-3 and TRBJ2-7, the full variable domain reads EAGVVQSPRYKIIEKKQPVAFWCNPISGHNTLYWYLQNLGQGPELLIRYENEEAVDDSQLPKDRFSAERLKGVDSTLKIQPAELGDSAVYLCASSSTGSSYEQYFGPGTRLTVT.

For this clone: An end of the junction differs from the germline gene, which may be a read error. This chain joins TRBV7-7 and TRBJ2-1, with D hard to call. From germline, CDR1 is SSHAT and CDR2 FNYEAQ (reference sequence). The CDR3 consists of 14 residues. The CDR3 is CASSLGTTYNEQFF. CDR3 sequence (DNA): TGTGCTAGCAGCTTAGGAACTACCTACAATGAGCAGTTCTTC. The variable domain in full, completed from reference TRBV7-7 and TRBJ2-1, reads GAGVSQSPRYKVTKRGQDVTLRCDPISSHATLYWYQQALGQGPEFLTYFNYEAQPDKSGLPSDRFSAERPEGSISTLTIQRTEQRDSAMYRCASSLGTTYNEQFFGPGTRLTVL.

The gene calls are TRBV7-2 and TRBJ1-2; 7 bases are a match to TRBD1. The CDR3 spans 12 residues. Germline lookup yields CDR1 SGHTA and CDR2 FQGNSA. Germline trimming cut 1 base from V and 7 bases from J; bases unmatched to any gene: 0. The CDR3 sequence is CASSLDRGGYTF. In DNA, the CDR3 is TGTGCCAGCAGCTTAGACAGGGGTGGCTACACCTTC.

The chain uses TRBV4-2 and TRBJ1-2; unclear D gene. Germline values: CDR1 LGHNA, CDR2 YNFKEQ. Between the trimmed V and J ends, which lost 0 bases and 8 bases, there was a span of 10 bases. This CDR3 has 13 amino acids. CDR3 coding DNA: TGTGCCAGCAGCCAAGATTCTCAGGCGGGCTACACCTTC. As protein: CASSQDSQAGYTF.